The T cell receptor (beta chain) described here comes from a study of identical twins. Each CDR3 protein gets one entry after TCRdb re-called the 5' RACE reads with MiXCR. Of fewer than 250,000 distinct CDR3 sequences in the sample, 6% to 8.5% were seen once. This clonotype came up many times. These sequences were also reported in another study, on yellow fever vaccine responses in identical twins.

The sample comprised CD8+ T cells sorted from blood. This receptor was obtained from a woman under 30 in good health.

The CDR3 coding sequence is TGTGCCAGCAGCTTGTATGGTGGGGAGCAGTACTTC. Its protein product is CASSLYGGEQYF. The rearrangement links TRBV5-6 to TRBJ2-7; D not resolved. The CDR3 loop spans 12 amino acids. The V end was cut by 1 base, the J end by 7 bases, with 9 bases between. Germline CDR1 reads SGHDT; CDR2 reads YYEEEE.